The next 20 T cell receptor beta chains were all read from a single sample in a study of OX40 agonist ivuxolimab in advanced cancers. TCRdb's table, derived via immunoSEQ multiplex PCR, lists solely in-frame clones and lacks some. The sample shows just over 95,000 clones, about 85% of them seen only once. The sample was CD4+ or CD8+ T cells sorted from blood, taken in a trial of the OX40 agonist ivuxolimab. The receptors here all came from an adult with an advanced solid tumor such as melanoma, head and neck, liver or kidney cancer.

The chain carries TRBV7-2 and TRBJ2-1; D may be TRBD2 (5 bases). The germline CDR1 and CDR2 sequences are SGHTA and FQGNSA. The CDR3 is 12 residues long. The germline V and J ends were trimmed by 5 bases and 4 bases, with 6 bases remaining between them. The CDR3 DNA is TGTGCCAGCAGCCGGGGTTACAATGAGCAGTTCTTC. As protein: CASSRGYNEQFF.

The V gene is TRBV19, the J gene TRBJ2-3, with TRBD1 identical over 7 bases. Per germline, CDR1 LNHDA and CDR2 SQIVND (reference sequence). The V gene end was trimmed by 6 bases and the J gene end by 0 bases; junction bases not matched to a gene: 12. This CDR3 region has 17 residues. CDR3 residues: CASSHRGQDPSTDTQYF. The CDR3 nucleotides read TGTGCCAGTAGCCACAGGGGTCAGGACCCTAGCACAGATACGCAGTATTTT.

V gene TRBV2 combines with J gene TRBJ1-4; 7 bases agree with TRBD1. Germline CDR1 SNHLY, CDR2 FYNNEI. V trimming: 3 bases; J trimming: 6 bases; junction bases outside the gene matches: 4. CDR3 size: 14 residues. The CDR3 region has the DNA TGTGCCAGCAGTGATGGCGACAGGGATGAAAAACTGTTTTTT. Protein product: CASSDGDRDEKLFF.

This clone was counted a single time. This chain joins TRBV7-6 and TRBJ2-7; the D gene is possibly TRBD2 (5 bases). Germline loops: CDR1 SGHVS, CDR2 FNYEAQ. The CDR3 is made up of 13 amino acids. V was cut by 11 bases and J by 3 bases, with 17 bases left in between. This chain's CDR3 is CASARGNYYEQYF. The CDR3 DNA follows: TGTGCCTCGGCCCGAGGGAACTACTACGAGCAGTACTTC.

This chain uses TRBV14 with TRBJ2-5; perhaps TRBD1 as D (5 bases). The CDR3 totals 17 residues. V shed 2 bases and J shed 3 bases, with 19 bases lying between them. Germline lookup yields CDR1 SGHDN and CDR2 FVKESK. The CDR3 loop reads CASSQYGDFDREETQYF. The DNA of the CDR3 is TGTGCCAGCAGCCAATATGGAGATTTTGACAGAGAAGAGACCCAGTACTTC.

This clone was counted a single time. The chain combines TRBV7-3 with TRBJ2-3; unclear D gene. V was pared by 5 bases and J by 4 bases, with 10 bases between. CDR1 and CDR2 (germline): SGHTA, FQGTGA. CDR3 length equals 13 residues. Here the CDR3 DNA reads TGTGCCAGCAGCCGCAGCTTCGCAGATACGCAGTATTTT. Its protein is CASSRSFADTQYF. The full variable domain, in which reference TRBV7-3 and TRBJ2-3 provide the parts outside the CDR3, is GAGVSQTPSNKVTEKGKYVELRCDPISGHTALYWYRQSLGQGPEFLIYFQGTGAADDSGLPNDRFFAVRPEGSVSTLKIQRTERGDSAVYLCASSRSFADTQYFGPGTRLTVL.

This sequence joins TRBV5-1 and TRBJ2-5, with 8 bases fitting TRBD1. The germline V gene encodes CDR1 SGHRS and CDR2 YFSETQ. CDR3 length: 13 amino acids. The V and J ends lost 2 bases and 5 bases, in that order; junction bases with no gene match: 2. The CDR3 is CASSFRGRETQYF. The CDR3 DNA follows: TGCGCCAGCAGCTTCAGGGGGCGTGAGACCCAGTACTTC.

The V and J genes are TRBV6-1 and TRBJ2-1; 7 nucleotides match TRBD2. The CDR3 is 14 amino acids. In germline, CDR1 is MNHNS, CDR2 SASEGT. V gave up 6 bases and J gave up 7 bases; unmatched junction bases: 9. The CDR3: CASRPTAGGNEQFF. In DNA form, the CDR3 reads TGTGCCAGCAGGCCCACCGCCGGGGGGAATGAGCAGTTCTTC.

This clone was seen just once. The chain has TRBV7-6 and TRBJ2-1; 9 nucleotides agree with TRBD1. CDR1 SGHVS and CDR2 FNYEAQ come from the germline V gene. The length of the CDR3 is 16 residues. Trimming removed 4 bases from V and 5 bases from J; junction bases left unmatched: 9. In nucleotides, the CDR3 is TGTGCCAGCAGCTCATTACCCGGGACAGGGAACAATGAGCAGTTCTTC. Protein sequence: CASSSLPGTGNNEQFF.

The chain recombines TRBV4-1 with TRBJ2-2; maybe TRBD2 (6 bases). This CDR3 contains 16 residues. V gave up 0 bases and J gave up 5 bases, with 13 bases separating them. Germline-derived CDR1 and CDR2 are MGHRA and YSYEKL. The CDR3 nucleotides are TGCGCCAGCAGCCAAGAATTAGCGGAGGGGACCGGGGAGCTGTTTTTT. Encoded protein: CASSQELAEGTGELFF.

In DNA form, the CDR3 reads TGTGCCAGCAGCTCAACGGGGAACACTGAAGCTTTCTTT. This gives the protein CASSSTGNTEAFF. The chain combines TRBV7-8 with TRBJ1-1; D gene ambiguous. Germline-derived CDR1 and CDR2 are SGHVS and FQNEAQ. The germline V and J ends were trimmed by 4 bases and 1 base, with 7 bases remaining between them. This CDR3 has 13 amino acids.

The V and J genes are TRBV10-1 and TRBJ2-5, with D unresolved. CDR3 length equals 11 residues. V gave up 3 bases and J gave up 3 bases, with 2 bases separating them. Looked up from germline, CDR1 is WNHNN and CDR2 is SYGVQD (reference sequence). This CDR3 reads CASSEKETQYF. The CDR3 coding sequence is TGCGCCAGCAGTGAAAAAGAGACCCAGTACTTC.

The chain combines TRBV5-6 with TRBJ1-5; TRBD1 might be the D (6 bases). The CDR3 totals 14 residues. Germline V gene sequence: CDR1 SGHDT, CDR2 YYEEEE. The V gene lost 2 bases and the J gene lost 6 bases, with 12 bases spanning the gap. CDR3 sequence (DNA): TGTGCCAGCAGCTTTCGACGGGGGCTTCAGCCCCAGCATTTT. This gives the protein CASSFRRGLQPQHF.

This chain connects TRBV1 to TRBJ2-6; the table's TRBD1 call for D was not verified on the DNA. TRBV1 is a recognized pseudogene. This CDR3 is 24 amino acids long. The CDR3: CTSSQAKDRDEGLDENSGANVLTF. The CDR3 DNA follows: TGCACCAGCAGCCAAGCAAAGGACAGGGACGAGGGGTTAGACGAGAACTCTGGGGCCAACGTCCTGACTTTC.

The chain uses TRBV2 and TRBJ1-1; D uncertain. CDR3 length equals 12 residues. Between the trimmed V and J ends, which lost 7 bases and 3 bases, there was a span of 9 bases. The V gene's germline CDR1 is SNHLY and CDR2 FYNNEI. The CDR3 sequence: CASTEWDTEAFF. The CDR3 nucleotides read TGTGCCAGCACCGAATGGGACACTGAAGCTTTCTTT.

The chain links TRBV7-9 to TRBJ2-2; 7 bases match TRBD1. Germline V gene lookup returns CDR1 SEHNR and CDR2 FQNEAQ (reference sequence). This CDR3 has 16 residues. J lost 1 base, V lost 8 bases, and 10 bases had no gene match. The DNA of the CDR3 is TGTGCCAGCCGTTACCTGGGGGACAGGAACACCGGGGAGCTGTTTTTT. Residues: CASRYLGDRNTGELFF.

The chain links TRBV7-2 to TRBJ1-5; D is ambiguous. V gave up 2 bases and J gave up 2 bases, with 7 bases separating them. This CDR3 is 14 amino acids long. From germline, CDR1 is SGHTA and CDR2 FQGNSA. CDR3 sequence: CASSLRKGNQPQHF. The CDR3, as DNA: TGTGCCAGCAGCTTAAGGAAGGGCAATCAGCCCCAGCATTTT.

V is TRBV19 and J is TRBJ1-2, with TRBD1 identical over 7 bases. CDR1 is LNHDA and CDR2 is SQIVND in the germline V gene (reference sequence). The CDR3 is made up of 15 amino acids. J gave up 4 bases and V 6 bases, and 11 bases lay outside the gene matches. The CDR3 is CASSRDGQVSYGYTF. The DNA of the CDR3 is TGTGCCAGTAGCCGTGACGGACAGGTTAGCTATGGCTACACCTTC.

This clone was seen a single time. In DNA form, the CDR3 reads TGTGCCAGCAGTGAAAAATGGCAGGGAAATCCCAATGAGCAGTTCTTC. This codes for CASSEKWQGNPNEQFF. J is TRBJ2-1 and V is TRBV25-1; tentative D call: TRBD1 (5 bases). The germline V and J ends were trimmed by 2 bases and 6 bases, with 17 bases remaining between them. The CDR3 loop spans 16 amino acids. CDR1 MGHDK and CDR2 SYGVNS come from the germline V gene.

This chain uses TRBV5-1 with TRBJ2-3, with D unresolved. CDR3 size: 17 residues. V lost 2 bases and J 1 base, leaving 17 bases between the germline ends. Looked up from germline, CDR1 is SGHRS and CDR2 is YFSETQ. The CDR3, as DNA: TGCGCCAGCAGCTTACGACGGGCCACGTGGGGCACAGATACGCAGTATTTT. This codes for CASSLRRATWGTDTQYF. Looking up the rest from reference TRBV5-1 and TRBJ2-3 gives the full variable domain: KAGVTQTPRYLIKTRGQQVTLSCSPISGHRSVSWYQQTPGQGLQFLFEYFSETQRNKGNFPGRFSGRQFSNSRSEMNVSTLELGDSALYLCASSLRRATWGTDTQYFGPGTRLTVL.